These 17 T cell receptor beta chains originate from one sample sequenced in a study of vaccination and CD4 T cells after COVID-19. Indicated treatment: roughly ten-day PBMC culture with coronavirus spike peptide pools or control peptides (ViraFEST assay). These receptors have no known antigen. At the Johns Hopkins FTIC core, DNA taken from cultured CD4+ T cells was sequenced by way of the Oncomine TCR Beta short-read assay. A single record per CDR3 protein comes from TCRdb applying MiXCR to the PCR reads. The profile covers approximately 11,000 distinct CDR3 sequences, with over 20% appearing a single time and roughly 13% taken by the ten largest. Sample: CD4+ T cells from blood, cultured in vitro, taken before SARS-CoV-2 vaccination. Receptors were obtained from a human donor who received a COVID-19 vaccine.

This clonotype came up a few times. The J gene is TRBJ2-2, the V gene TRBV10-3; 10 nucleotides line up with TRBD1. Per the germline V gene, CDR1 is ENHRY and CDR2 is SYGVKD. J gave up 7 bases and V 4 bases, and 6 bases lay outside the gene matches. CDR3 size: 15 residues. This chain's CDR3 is CAISGGTGVGGELFF. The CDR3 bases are TGTGCCATCAGTGGGGGGACAGGGGTTGGCGGGGAGCTGTTTTTT.

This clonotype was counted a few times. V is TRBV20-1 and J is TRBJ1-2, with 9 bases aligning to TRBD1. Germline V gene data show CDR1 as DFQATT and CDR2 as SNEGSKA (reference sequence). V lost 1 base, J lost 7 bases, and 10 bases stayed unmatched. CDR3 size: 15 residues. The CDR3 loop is CSARAPPQGAGGYTF. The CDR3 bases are TGCAGTGCTAGAGCCCCACCACAGGGGGCGGGTGGCTACACCTTC.

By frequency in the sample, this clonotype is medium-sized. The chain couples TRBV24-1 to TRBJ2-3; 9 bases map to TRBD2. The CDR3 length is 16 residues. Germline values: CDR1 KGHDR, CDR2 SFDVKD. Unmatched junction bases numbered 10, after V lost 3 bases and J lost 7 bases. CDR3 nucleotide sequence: TGTGCCACCAGTGATATGGGCCTAGCGGGGACCCATACGCAGTATTTT. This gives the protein CATSDMGLAGTHTQYF.

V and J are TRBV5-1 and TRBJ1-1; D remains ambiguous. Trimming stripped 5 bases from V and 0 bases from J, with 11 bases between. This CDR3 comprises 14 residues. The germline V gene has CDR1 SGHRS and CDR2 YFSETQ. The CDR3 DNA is TGCGCCAGCAGTCGAGGACGTATGAACACTGAAGCTTTCTTT. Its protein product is CASSRGRMNTEAFF.

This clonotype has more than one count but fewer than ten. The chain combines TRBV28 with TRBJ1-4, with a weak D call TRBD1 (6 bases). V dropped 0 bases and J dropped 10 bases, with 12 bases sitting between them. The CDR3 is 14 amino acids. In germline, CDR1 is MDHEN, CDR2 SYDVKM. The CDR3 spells CASSLWTGQGKLFF. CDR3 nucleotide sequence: TGTGCCAGCAGTTTATGGACAGGACAAGGAAAACTGTTTTTT.

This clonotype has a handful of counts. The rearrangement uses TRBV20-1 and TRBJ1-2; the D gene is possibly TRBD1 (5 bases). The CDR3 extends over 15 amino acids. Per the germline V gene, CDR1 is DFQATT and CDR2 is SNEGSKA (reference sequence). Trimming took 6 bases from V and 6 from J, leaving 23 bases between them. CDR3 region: CSAFPWGEVRDGYTF. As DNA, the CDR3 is TGCAGTGCGTTCCCTTGGGGGGAGGTCCGGGATGGCTACACCTTC.

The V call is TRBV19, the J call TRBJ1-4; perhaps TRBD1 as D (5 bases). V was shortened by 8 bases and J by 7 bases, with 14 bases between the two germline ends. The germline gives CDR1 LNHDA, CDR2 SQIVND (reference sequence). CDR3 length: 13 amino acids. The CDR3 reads CASVGSGREKLFF. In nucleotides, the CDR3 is TGTGCCAGTGTCGGGTCAGGGCGTGAAAAACTGTTTTTT.

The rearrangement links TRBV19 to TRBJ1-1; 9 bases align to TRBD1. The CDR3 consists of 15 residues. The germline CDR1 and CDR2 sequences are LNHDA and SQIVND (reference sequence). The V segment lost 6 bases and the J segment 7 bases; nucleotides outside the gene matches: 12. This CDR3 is CASRTGTGREGEAFF. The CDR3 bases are TGTGCCAGTAGGACCGGGACAGGGAGAGAAGGTGAAGCTTTCTTT.

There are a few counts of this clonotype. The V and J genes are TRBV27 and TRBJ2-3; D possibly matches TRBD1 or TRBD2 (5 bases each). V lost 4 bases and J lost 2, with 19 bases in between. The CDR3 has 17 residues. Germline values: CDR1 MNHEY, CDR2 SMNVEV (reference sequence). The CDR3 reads CASSSNKRDLTTDTQYF. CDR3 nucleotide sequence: TGTGCCAGCAGTTCTAACAAGAGGGACCTTACCACAGATACGCAGTATTTT.

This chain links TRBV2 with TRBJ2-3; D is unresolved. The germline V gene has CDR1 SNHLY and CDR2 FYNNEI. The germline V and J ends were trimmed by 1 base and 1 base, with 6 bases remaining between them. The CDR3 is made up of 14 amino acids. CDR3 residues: CASSEEGGTDTQYF. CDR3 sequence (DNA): TGTGCCAGCAGTGAAGAAGGAGGCACAGATACGCAGTATTTT.

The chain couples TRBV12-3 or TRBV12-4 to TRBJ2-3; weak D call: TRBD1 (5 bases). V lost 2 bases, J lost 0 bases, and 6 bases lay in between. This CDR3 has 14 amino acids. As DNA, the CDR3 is TGTGCCAGCAGTTTAAGGGGAAGCACAGATACGCAGTATTTT. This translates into CASSLRGSTDTQYF.

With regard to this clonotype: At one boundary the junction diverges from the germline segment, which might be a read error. The DNA for the CDR3 is TGTGTCAGCAGCTTGGAGCAGGGGCGAGGGGAGAACACTGAAGCTTTCTTT. This gives the protein CVSSLEQGRGENTEAFF. J is TRBJ1-1 and V is TRBV5-4; TRBD1 might be the D (6 bases). CDR3 length: 17 residues. CDR1 and CDR2 from the germline V gene are SGHNT and YYREEE (reference sequence).

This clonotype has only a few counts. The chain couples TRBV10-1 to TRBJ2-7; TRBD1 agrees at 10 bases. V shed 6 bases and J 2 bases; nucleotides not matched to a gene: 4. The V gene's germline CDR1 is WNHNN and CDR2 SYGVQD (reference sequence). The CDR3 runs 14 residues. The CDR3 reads CASRPGQGPYEQYF. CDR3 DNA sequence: TGCGCCAGCAGGCCGGGACAGGGGCCCTACGAGCAGTACTTC.

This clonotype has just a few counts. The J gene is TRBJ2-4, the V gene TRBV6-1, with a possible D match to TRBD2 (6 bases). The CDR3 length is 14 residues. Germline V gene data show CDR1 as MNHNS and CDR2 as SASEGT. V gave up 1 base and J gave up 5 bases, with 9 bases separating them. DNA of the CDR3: TGTGCCAGCAGTGAAGGGAGGGGCCAAAACATTCAGTACTTC. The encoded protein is CASSEGRGQNIQYF.

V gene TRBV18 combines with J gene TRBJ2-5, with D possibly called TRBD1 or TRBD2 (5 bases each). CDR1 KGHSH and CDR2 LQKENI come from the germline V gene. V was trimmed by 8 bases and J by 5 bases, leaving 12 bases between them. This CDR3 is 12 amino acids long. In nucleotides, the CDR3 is TGTGCCAGCACGGCCCGGGACGAGACCCAGTACTTC. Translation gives CASTARDETQYF.

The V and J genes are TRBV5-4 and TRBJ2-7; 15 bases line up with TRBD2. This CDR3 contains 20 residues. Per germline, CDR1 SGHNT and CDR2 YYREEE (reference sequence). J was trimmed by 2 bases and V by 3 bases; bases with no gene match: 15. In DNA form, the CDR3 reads TGTGCCAGCAGCTCCGGGACTAGCGGGGGGCACTACCCTGCCGCCTACGAGCAGTACTTC. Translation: CASSSGTSGGHYPAAYEQYF.

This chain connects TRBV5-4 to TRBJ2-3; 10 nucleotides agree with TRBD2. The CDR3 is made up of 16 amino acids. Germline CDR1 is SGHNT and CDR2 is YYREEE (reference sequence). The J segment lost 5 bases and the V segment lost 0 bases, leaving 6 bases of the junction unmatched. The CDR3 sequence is CASSLESGGGKDTQYF. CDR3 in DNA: TGTGCCAGCAGCTTGGAAAGCGGGGGGGGAAAAGATACGCAGTATTTT.